The 11 T cell receptor beta chains below were found in one sample sequenced in a study of CD8 T cells in Susac syndrome. cDNA came from roughly 0.5 to 1 ug RNA primed by random hexamers. TCRdb re-called the immunoSEQ multiplex PCR reads with MiXCR, one entry per CDR3 protein. The sample has under 300,000 distinct CDR3 sequences; roughly 95% are singletons. Input material: CD4+ T cells from PBMCs. The receptors were sampled from a human donor with Susac syndrome.

V and J are TRBV30 and TRBJ2-1, with 8 bases identical to TRBD2. With V trimmed by 4 bases and J by 9 bases, 17 bases remained unmatched. The CDR3 is 16 residues long. Germline V gene data show CDR1 as GTSNPN and CDR2 as SVGIG (reference sequence). The CDR3 DNA reads TGTGCCTGGAAGTTAGCGGGAATGAACCCCTCAGGTGAGCAGTTCTTC. Its translation: CAWKLAGMNPSGEQFF.

V is TRBV7-2 and J is TRBJ1-3; a possible D gene is TRBD1 (5 bases). Germline CDR1 reads SGHTA; CDR2 reads FQGNSA. The CDR3 has 16 residues. Trimming stripped 2 bases from V and 3 bases from J, with 14 bases between. The CDR3 here is CASSLPGGEYGNTIYF. CDR3 coding DNA: TGTGCCAGCAGCTTACCCGGGGGGGAGTATGGAAACACCATATATTTT.

The V and J genes are TRBV20-1 and TRBJ1-1, with 8 bases matching TRBD1. Germline CDR1 DFQATT, CDR2 SNEGSKA (reference sequence). The CDR3 extends over 13 amino acids. The V gene end was trimmed by 6 bases and the J gene end by 1 base; junction bases not matched to a gene: 4. The CDR3: CSAPQGANTEAFF. CDR3 sequence (DNA): TGCAGTGCCCCCCAGGGGGCGAACACTGAAGCTTTCTTT.

J is TRBJ2-7 and V is TRBV23-1, with D unclear. TRBV23-1 is reported as an ORF; its role is uncertain. This CDR3 spans 14 amino acids. Between the trimmed V and J ends, which lost 0 bases and 10 bases, there was a span of 16 bases. In DNA, the CDR3 is TGCGCCAGCAGTCAATCTTTGCTGATCGCGGAACAGTACTTC. Translation: CASSQSLLIAEQYF.

The chain is built from TRBV11-1 and TRBJ2-2, with 8 nucleotides matching TRBD1. The junction had 5 bases not matched to a gene; V was cut back by 5 bases and J by 9 bases. The germline V gene has CDR1 SGHAT and CDR2 FQDESV (reference sequence). The CDR3 loop spans 13 amino acids. CDR3 residues: CASSRDRRRELFF. In DNA form, the CDR3 reads TGTGCCAGCAGCCGGGACAGGCGCCGGGAGCTGTTTTTT. The variable domain in full, with the rest retrieved from reference TRBV11-1 and TRBJ2-2, is EAEVAQSPRYKITEKSQAVAFWCDPISGHATLYWYRQILGQGPELLVQFQDESVVDDSQLPKDRFSAERLKGVDSTLKIQPAELGDSAMYLCASSRDRRRELFFGEGSRLTVL.

This clonotype appeared a single time. V usage is TRBV20-1 and J usage is TRBJ2-3, with no clear D. V was cut by 6 bases and J by 1 base, with 5 bases left in between. Germline-derived CDR1 and CDR2 are DFQATT and SNEGSKA (reference sequence). This CDR3 is 11 amino acids long. The chain's CDR3 is CSARRTDTQYF. CDR3 in DNA: TGCAGTGCCAGGCGCACAGATACGCAGTATTTT.

The V call is TRBV30, the J call TRBJ2-3; perhaps D is TRBD1 or TRBD2 (6 bases each). Trimming removed 1 base from V and 3 bases from J, with 14 bases in between. The CDR3 covers 15 residues. Germline CDR1 reads GTSNPN; CDR2 reads SVGIG (reference sequence). The CDR3 coding sequence is TGTGCCTGGAGTGGCCCCGGGGGCGGAACAGATACGCAGTATTTT. Amino acids: CAWSGPGGGTDTQYF.

The CDR3 DNA reads as TGTGCCAGCAGTTACGGCCCCCCCAGGGAAGCCGGGGAGCTGTTTTTT. The encoded protein is CASSYGPPREAGELFF. This chain uses TRBV6-5 with TRBJ2-2; a possible D gene is TRBD1 (5 bases). This CDR3 has 16 amino acids. The germline V and J ends were trimmed by 2 bases and 6 bases, with 16 bases remaining between them. Germline-derived CDR1 and CDR2 are MNHEY and SVGAGI.

The gene calls are TRBV4-1 and TRBJ2-6, with D possibly TRBD1 on 6 matching bases. Germline values: CDR1 MGHRA, CDR2 YSYEKL. V shed 4 bases and J shed 0 bases, with 25 bases lying between them. The CDR3 runs 21 residues. CDR3 in amino acids: CASSPLTRSQGFLSGANVLTF. The CDR3 nucleotides are TGCGCCAGCAGCCCACTCACCCGATCCCAGGGGTTCCTCTCTGGGGCCAACGTCCTGACTTTC.

This clonotype was observed a few times. The rearrangement uses TRBV5-5 and TRBJ1-2; D uncertain. Germline V gene data show CDR1 as SGHKS and CDR2 as YYEKEE (reference sequence). V lost 0 bases and J lost 0, with 3 bases in between. CDR3 length equals 13 residues. CDR3 residues: CASSLGSNYGYTF. In nucleotides, the CDR3 is TGTGCCAGCAGCTTGGGGTCTAACTATGGCTACACCTTC.

This chain uses TRBV24-1 with TRBJ2-7; 8 nucleotides match TRBD1. Germline trimming cut 8 bases from V and 5 bases from J; bases unmatched to any gene: 7. The V gene's germline CDR1 is KGHDR and CDR2 SFDVKD. The CDR3 contains 13 residues. The CDR3 loop is CATNDRGMDEQYF. The CDR3 coding sequence is TGTGCCACCAATGACAGGGGCATGGACGAGCAGTACTTC.